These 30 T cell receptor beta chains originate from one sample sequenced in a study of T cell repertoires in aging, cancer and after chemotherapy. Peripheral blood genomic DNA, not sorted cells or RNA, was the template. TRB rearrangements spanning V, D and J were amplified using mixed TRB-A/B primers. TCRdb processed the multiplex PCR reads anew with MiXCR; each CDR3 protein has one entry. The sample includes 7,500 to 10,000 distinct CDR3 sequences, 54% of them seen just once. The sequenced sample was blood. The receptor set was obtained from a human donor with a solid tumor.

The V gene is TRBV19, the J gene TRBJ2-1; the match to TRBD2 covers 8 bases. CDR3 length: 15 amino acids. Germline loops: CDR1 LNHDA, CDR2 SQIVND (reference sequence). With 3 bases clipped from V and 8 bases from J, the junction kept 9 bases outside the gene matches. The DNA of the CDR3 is TGTGCCAGTAGTATCTCGGGAGGGGAGATAGATGAGCAGTTCTTC. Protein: CASSISGGEIDEQFF.

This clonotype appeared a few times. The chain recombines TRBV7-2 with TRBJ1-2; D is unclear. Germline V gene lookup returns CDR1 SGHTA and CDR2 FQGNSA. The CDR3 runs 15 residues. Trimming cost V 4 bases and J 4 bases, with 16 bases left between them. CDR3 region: CASSYYRTDTYGYTF. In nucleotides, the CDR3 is TGTGCCAGCAGCTACTATAGGACCGATACCTATGGCTACACCTTC.

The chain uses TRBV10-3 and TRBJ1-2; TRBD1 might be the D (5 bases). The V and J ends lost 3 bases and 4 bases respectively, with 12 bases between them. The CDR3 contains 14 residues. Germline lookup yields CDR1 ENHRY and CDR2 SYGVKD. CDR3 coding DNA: TGTGCCATCAGTGAATCCCCCACAGGCTATGGCTACACCTTC. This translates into CAISESPTGYGYTF.

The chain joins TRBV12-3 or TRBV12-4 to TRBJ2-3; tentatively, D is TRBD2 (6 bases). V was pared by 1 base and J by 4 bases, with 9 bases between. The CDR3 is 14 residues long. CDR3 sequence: CASSLVGEADTQYF. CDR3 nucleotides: TGTGCCAGCAGTTTAGTAGGGGAGGCAGATACGCAGTATTTT.

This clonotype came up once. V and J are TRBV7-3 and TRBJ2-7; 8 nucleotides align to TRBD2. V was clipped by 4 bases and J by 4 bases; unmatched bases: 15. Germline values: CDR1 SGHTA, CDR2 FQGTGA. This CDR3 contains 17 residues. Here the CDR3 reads CASSSAPLLADGYEQYF. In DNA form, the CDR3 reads TGTGCCAGCAGCTCCGCACCCCTACTAGCGGACGGATACGAGCAGTACTTC. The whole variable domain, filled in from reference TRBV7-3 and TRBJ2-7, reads GAGVSQTPSNKVTEKGKYVELRCDPISGHTALYWYRQSLGQGPEFLIYFQGTGAADDSGLPNDRFFAVRPEGSVSTLKIQRTERGDSAVYLCASSSAPLLADGYEQYFGPGTRLTVT.

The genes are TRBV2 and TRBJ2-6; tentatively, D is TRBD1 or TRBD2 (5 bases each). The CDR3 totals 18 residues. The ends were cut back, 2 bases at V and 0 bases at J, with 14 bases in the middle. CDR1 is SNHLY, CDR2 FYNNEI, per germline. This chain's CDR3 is CASSEILGTYSGANVLTF. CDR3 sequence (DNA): TGTGCCAGCAGTGAAATCCTAGGGACCTACTCTGGGGCCAACGTCCTGACTTTC.

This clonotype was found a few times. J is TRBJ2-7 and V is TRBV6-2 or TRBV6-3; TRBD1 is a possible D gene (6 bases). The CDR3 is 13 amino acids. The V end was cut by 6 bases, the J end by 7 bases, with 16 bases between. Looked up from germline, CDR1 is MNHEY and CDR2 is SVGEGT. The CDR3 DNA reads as TGTGCCAGCAGGACGGGACACTGGTCTGAGCAGTACTTC. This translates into CASRTGHWSEQYF.

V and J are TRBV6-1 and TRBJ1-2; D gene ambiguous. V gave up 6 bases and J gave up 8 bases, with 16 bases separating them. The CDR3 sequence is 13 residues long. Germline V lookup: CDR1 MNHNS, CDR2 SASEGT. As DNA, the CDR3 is TGTGCCAGCAGCCAAGAGACTTTGGGAGGCTACACCTTC. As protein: CASSQETLGGYTF.

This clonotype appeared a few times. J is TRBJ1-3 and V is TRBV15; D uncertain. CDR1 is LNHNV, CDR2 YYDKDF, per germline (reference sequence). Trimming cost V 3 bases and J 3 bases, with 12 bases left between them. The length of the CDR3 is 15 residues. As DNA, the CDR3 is TGTGCCACCAGCAGGCAAGAGGGCCATGGAAACACCATATATTTT. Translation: CATSRQEGHGNTIYF.

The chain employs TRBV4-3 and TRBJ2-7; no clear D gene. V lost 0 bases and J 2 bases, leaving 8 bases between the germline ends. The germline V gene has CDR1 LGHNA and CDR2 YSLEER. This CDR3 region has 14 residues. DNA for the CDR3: TGCGCCAGCAGCCAAGATTTCGGGCCCTACGAGCAGTACTTC. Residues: CASSQDFGPYEQYF.

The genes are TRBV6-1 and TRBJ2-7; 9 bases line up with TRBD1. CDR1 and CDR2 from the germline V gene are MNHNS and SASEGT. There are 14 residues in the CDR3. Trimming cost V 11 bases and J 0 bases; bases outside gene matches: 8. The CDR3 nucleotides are TGTGCCGTTCGGACAGGGGTACTCTCCTACGAGCAGTACTTC. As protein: CAVRTGVLSYEQYF.

Written as DNA, the CDR3 is TGTGCCAGTAACCCTATGGCGGCCGGTCAGCCCCAGCATTTT. Translation: CASNPMAAGQPQHF. The chain uses TRBV19 and TRBJ1-5; D gene unclear. The V end lost 7 bases, the J end lost 6 bases, and 16 bases lay between the germline ends. The CDR3 is 14 residues long. Germline loops: CDR1 LNHDA, CDR2 SQIVND (reference sequence).

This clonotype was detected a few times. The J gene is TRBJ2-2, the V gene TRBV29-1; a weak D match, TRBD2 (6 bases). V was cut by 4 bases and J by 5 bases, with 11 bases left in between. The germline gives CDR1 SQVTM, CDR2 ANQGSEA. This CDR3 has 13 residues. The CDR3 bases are TGCAGCGTTGCGTTTGGAGGGACCGGGGAGCTGTTTTTT. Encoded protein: CSVAFGGTGELFF.

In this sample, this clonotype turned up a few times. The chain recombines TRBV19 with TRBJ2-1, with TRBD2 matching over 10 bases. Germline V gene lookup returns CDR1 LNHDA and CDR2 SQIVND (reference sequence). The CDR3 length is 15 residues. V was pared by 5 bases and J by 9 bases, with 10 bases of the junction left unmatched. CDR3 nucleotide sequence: TGTGCCAGTAGTTGGGCTAGCGGGAGTGGAGGTGAGCAGTTCTTC. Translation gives CASSWASGSGGEQFF.

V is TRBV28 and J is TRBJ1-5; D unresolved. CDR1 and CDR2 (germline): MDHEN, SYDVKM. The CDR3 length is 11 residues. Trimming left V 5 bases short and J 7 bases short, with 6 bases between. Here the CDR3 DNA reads TGTGCCAGCAGTCTAGAACAGCCCCAGCATTTT. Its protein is CASSLEQPQHF. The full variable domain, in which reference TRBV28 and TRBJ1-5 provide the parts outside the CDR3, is DVKVTQSSRYLVKRTGEKVFLECVQDMDHENMFWYRQDPGLGLRLIYFSYDVKMKEKGDIPEGYSVSREKKERFSLILESASTNQTSMYLCASSLEQPQHFGDGTRLSIL.

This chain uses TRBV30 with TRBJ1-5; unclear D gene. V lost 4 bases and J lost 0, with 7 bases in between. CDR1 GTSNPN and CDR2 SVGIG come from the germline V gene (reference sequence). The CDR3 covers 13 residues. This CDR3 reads CAWNEHSNQPQHF. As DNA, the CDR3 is TGTGCCTGGAATGAGCATAGCAATCAGCCCCAGCATTTT. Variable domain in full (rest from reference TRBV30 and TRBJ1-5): SQTIHQWPATLVQPVGSPLSLECTVEGTSNPNLYWYRQAAGRGLQLLFYSVGIGQISSEVPQNLSASRPQDRQFILSSKKLLLSDSGFYLCAWNEHSNQPQHFGDGTRLSIL.

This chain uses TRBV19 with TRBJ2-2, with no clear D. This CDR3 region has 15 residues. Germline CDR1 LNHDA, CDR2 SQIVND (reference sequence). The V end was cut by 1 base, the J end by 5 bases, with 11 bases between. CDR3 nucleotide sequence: TGTGCCAGTAGTATAGGCATCAGTGTTACCGGGGAGCTGTTTTTT. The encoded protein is CASSIGISVTGELFF. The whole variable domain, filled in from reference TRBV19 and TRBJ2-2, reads DGGITQSPKYLFRKEGQNVTLSCEQNLNHDAMYWYRQDPGQGLRLIYYSQIVNDFQKGDIAEGYSVSREKKESFPLTVTSAQKNPTAFYLCASSIGISVTGELFFGEGSRLTVL.

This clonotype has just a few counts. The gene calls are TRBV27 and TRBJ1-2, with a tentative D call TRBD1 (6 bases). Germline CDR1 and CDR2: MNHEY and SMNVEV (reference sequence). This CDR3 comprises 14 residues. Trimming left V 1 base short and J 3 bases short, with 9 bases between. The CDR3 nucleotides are TGTGCCAGCAGTTTATTACCAGGGGACTATGGCTACACCTTC. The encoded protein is CASSLLPGDYGYTF.

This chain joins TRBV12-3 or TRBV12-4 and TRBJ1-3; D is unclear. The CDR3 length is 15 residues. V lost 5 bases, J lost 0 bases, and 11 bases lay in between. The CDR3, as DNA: TGTGCCAGCAGTCCAGCGAGTCACTCTGGAAACACCATATATTTT. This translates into CASSPASHSGNTIYF.

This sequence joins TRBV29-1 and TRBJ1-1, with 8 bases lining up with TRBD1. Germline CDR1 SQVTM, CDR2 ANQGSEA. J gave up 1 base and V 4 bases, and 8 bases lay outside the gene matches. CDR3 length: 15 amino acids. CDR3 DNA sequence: TGCAGCGTTGGGGGCGTGACAGGGGCGAACACTGAAGCTTTCTTT. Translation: CSVGGVTGANTEAFF. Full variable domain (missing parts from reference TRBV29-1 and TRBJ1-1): SAVISQKPSRDICQRGTSLTIQCQVDSQVTMMFWYRQQPGQSLTLIATANQGSEATYESGFVIDKFPISRPNLTFSTLTVSNMSPEDSSIYLCSVGGVTGANTEAFFGQGTRLTVV.

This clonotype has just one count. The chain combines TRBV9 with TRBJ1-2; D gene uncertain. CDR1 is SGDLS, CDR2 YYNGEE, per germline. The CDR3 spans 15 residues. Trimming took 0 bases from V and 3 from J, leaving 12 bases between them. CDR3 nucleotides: TGTGCCAGCAGCGTAGGGCAGGAACATTACTATGGCTACACCTTC. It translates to CASSVGQEHYYGYTF.

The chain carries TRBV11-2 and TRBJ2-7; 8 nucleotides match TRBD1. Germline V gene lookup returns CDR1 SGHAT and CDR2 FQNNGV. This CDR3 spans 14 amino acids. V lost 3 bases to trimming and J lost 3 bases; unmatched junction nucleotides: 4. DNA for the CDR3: TGTGCCAGCAGCTTTGGACAGGGTCACTACGAGCAGTACTTC. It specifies CASSFGQGHYEQYF.

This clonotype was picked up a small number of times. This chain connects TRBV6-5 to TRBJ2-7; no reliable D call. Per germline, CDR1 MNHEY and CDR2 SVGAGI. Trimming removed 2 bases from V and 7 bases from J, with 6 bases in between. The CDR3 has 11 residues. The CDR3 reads CASSYIGEQYF. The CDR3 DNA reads TGTGCCAGCAGTTACATCGGAGAGCAGTACTTC.

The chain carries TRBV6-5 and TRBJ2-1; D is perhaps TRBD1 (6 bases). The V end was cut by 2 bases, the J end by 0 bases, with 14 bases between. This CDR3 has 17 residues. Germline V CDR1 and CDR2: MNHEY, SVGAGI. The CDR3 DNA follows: TGTGCCAGCAGTTACACGCCGGGACAAGCCTCCTACAATGAGCAGTTCTTC. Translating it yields CASSYTPGQASYNEQFF.

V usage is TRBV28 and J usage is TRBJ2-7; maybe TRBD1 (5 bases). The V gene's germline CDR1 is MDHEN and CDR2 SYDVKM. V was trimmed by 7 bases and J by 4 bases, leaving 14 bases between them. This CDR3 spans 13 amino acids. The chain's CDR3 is CASTSAQGYEQYF. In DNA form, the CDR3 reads TGTGCCAGCACCTCGGCGCAGGGTTACGAGCAGTACTTC. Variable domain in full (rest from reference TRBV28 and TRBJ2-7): DVKVTQSSRYLVKRTGEKVFLECVQDMDHENMFWYRQDPGLGLRLIYFSYDVKMKEKGDIPEGYSVSREKKERFSLILESASTNQTSMYLCASTSAQGYEQYFGPGTRLTVT.

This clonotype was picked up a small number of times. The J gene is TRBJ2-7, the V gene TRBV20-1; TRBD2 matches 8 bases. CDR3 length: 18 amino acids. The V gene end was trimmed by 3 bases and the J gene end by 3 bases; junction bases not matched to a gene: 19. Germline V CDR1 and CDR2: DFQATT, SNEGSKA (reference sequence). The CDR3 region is CSASRPIQERETSYEQYF. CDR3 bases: TGCAGTGCTAGTAGGCCTATCCAAGAGCGGGAGACCAGCTACGAGCAGTACTTC.

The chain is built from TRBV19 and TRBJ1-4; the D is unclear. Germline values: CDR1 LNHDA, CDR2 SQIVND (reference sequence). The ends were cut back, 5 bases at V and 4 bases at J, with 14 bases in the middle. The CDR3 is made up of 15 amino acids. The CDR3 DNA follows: TGTGCCAGTAGTCTTTGGAATGCTGATAATGAAAAACTGTTTTTT. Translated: CASSLWNADNEKLFF.

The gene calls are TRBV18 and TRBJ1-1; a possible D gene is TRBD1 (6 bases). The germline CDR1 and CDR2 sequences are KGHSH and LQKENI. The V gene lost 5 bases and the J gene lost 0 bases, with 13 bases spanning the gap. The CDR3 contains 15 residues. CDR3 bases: TGTGCCAGCTCAACAGTGGACAGCTTGAACACTGAAGCTTTCTTT. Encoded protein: CASSTVDSLNTEAFF.

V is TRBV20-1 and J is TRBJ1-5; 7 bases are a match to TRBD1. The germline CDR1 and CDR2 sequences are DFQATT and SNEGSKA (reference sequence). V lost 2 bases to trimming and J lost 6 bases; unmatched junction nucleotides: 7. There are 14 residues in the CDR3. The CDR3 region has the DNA TGCAGTGCTAGACCGACAGGGATTCGTCAGCCCCAGCATTTT. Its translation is CSARPTGIRQPQHF.

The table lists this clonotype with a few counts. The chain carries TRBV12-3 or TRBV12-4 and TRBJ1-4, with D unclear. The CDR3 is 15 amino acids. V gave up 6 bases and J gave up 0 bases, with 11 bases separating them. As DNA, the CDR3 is TGTGCCAGCAGACCCACTGCCGCAACTAATGAAAAACTGTTTTTT. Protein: CASRPTAATNEKLFF.